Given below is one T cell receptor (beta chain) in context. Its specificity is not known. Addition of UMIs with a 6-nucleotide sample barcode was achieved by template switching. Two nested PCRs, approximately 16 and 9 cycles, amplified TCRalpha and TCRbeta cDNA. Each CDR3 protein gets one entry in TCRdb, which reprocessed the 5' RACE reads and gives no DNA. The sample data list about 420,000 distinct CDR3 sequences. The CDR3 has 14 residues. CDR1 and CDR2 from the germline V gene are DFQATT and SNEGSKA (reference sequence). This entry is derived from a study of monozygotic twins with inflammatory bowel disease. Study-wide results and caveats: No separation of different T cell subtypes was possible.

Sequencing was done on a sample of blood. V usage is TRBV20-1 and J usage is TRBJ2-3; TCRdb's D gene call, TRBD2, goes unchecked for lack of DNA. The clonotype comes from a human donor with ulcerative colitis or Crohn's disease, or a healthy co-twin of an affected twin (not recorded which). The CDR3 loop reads CSAYRSGVTDTQYF.